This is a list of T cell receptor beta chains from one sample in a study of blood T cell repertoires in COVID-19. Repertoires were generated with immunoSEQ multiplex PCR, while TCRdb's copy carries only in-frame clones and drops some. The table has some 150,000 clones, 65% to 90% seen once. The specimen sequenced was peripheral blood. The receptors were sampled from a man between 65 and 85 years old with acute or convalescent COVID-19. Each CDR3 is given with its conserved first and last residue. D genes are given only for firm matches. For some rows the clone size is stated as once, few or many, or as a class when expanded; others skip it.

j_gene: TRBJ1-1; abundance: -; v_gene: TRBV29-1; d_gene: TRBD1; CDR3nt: TGCAGCGTTGGACAGGGGGGAATGACTGAAGCTTTCTTT; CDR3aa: CSVGQGGMTEAFF
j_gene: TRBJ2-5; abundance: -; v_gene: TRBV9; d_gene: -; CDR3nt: TGTGCCAGCAGCGCTAGGGGGCAAGAGACCCAGTACTTC; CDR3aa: CASSARGQETQYF
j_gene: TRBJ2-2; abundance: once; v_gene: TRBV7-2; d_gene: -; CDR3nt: TGTGCCAGCAGCTTAACCCCTAGCTCCGGGGAGCTGTTTTTT; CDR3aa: CASSLTPSSGELFF
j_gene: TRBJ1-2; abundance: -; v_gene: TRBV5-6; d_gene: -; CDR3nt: TGTGCCAGCAGCCGGGACTCTGACTATGGCTACACCTTC; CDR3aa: CASSRDSDYGYTF
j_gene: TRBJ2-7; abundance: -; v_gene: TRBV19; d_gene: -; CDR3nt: TGTGCCAGTAGTATCCGAGACGGGGACTACGAGCAGTACTTC; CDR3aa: CASSIRDGDYEQYF
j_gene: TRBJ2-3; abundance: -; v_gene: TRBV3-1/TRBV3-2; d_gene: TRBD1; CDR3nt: TGTGCCAGCAGCCAAGGACAGGGCTGGACAGATACGCAGTATTTT; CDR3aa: CASSQGQGWTDTQYF
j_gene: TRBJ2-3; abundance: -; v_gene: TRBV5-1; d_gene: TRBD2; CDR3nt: TGCGCCAGCAGCTTGGATGGGACTAGCAGCGTTACGCAGTATTTT; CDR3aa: CASSLDGTSSVTQYF
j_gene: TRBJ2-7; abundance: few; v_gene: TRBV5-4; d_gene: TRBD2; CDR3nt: TGTGCCAGCAGCTTGGGACTAGCGGGAGCGGACGAGCAGTACTTC; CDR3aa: CASSLGLAGADEQYF
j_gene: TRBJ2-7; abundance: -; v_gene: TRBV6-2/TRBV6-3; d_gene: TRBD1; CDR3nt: TGTGCCAGCAGTTACCGACAGGGCTCCAACGAGCAGTACTTC; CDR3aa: CASSYRQGSNEQYF
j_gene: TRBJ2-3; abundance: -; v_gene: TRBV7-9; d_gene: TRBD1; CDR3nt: TGTGCCAGCAGCACGGGGACAGCATCCTCAGATACGCAGTATTTT; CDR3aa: CASSTGTASSDTQYF
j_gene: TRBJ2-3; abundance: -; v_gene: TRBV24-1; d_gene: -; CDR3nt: TGTGCCACCAGTGATTTGCTTAGCGGTCCCGGTAGGGATACGCAGTATTTT; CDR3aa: CATSDLLSGPGRDTQYF
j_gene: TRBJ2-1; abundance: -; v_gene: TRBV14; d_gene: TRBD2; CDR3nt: TGTGCCAGCAGCTCACTAGCGGGGTCCTACAATGAGCAGTTCTTC; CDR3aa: CASSSLAGSYNEQFF
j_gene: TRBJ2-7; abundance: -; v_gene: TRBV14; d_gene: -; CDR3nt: TGTGCCAGCAGCCAAGTTAAAGGGTACAGGACCTACGAGCAGTACTTC; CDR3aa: CASSQVKGYRTYEQYF
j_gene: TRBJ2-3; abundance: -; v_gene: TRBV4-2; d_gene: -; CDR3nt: TGTGCCAGCAGCCAAGAATGGGCCAGGCGCCTTATCACAGATACGCAGTATTTT; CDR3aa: CASSQEWARRLITDTQYF
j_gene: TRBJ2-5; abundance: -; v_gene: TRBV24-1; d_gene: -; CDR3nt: TGTGCCACCAGTGACGGGTACCAAGAGACCCAGTACTTC; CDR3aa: CATSDGYQETQYF
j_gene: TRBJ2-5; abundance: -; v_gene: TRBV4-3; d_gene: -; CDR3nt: TGCGCCAGCAGCCAAGATCTCAGGGGGGTGGAGACCCAGTACTTC; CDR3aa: CASSQDLRGVETQYF
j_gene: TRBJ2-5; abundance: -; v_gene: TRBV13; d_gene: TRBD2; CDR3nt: TGTGCCAGCAGCCCGCGGGATAGCGGGAGGGAGACCCAGTACTTC; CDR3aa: CASSPRDSGRETQYF
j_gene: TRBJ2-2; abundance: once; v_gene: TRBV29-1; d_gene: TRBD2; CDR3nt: TGCAGCTCATCTAGCGGGACCCCAACCGGGGAGCTGTTTTTT; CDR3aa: CSSSSGTPTGELFF
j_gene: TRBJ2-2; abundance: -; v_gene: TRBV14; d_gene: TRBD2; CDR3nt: TGTGCCAGCAGCCGAATAGCGGGTGCGAACACCGGGGAGCTGTTTTTT; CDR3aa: CASSRIAGANTGELFF
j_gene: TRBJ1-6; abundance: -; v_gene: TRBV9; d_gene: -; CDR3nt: TGTGCCAGCAGCGTACGTGATTCACCCCTCCACTTT; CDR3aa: CASSVRDSPLHF
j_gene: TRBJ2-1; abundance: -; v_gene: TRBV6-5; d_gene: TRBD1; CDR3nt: TGTGCCAGCAGGGGACAGAGCGATGAGCAGTTCTTC; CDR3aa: CASRGQSDEQFF
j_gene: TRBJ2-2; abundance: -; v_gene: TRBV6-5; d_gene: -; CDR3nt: TGTGCCAGCAGTCGACCCGGGACCGGGGAGCTGTTTTTT; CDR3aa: CASSRPGTGELFF
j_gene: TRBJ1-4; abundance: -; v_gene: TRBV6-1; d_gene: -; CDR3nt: TGTGCCAGCAGTGATACAGGGAGGGGTGAAAAACTGTTTTTT; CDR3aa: CASSDTGRGEKLFF
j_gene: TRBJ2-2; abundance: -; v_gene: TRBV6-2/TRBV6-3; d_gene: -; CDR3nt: TGTGCCAGCAGTTACTGGGGACTGGTCCCCGCCGGGGAGCTGTTTTTT; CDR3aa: CASSYWGLVPAGELFF
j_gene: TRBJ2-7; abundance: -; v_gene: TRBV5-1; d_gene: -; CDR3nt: TGCGCCAGCAGCTTGGGTCCAGGGTACGAGCAGTACTTC; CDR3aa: CASSLGPGYEQYF
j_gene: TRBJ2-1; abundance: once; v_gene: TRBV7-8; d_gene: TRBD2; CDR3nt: TGTGCCAGCAGCTTGGGACTAGCGGGGTACAATGAGCAGTTCTTC; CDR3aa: CASSLGLAGYNEQFF
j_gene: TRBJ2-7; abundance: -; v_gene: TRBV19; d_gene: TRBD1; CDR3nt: TGTGCCAGTAGTATGATGGGGCAGGGGGCCTACGAGCAGTACTTC; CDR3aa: CASSMMGQGAYEQYF
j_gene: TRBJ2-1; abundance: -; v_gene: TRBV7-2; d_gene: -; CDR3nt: TGTGCCAGCAGCTTAGCTCCAGGGGTATTAATTCACAATGAGCAGTTCTTC; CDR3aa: CASSLAPGVLIHNEQFF
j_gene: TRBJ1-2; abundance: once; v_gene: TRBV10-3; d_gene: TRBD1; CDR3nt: TGTGCCATCAGACGGGACAGGGCTAACTATGGCTACACCTTC; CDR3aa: CAIRRDRANYGYTF
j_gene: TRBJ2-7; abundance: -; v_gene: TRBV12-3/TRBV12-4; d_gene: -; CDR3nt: TGTGCCAGCAGTCGAGGCGGCTACGAGCAGTACTTC; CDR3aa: CASSRGGYEQYF
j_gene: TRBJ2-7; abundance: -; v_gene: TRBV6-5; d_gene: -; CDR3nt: TGTGCCAGCAGTTACTCGACAGGCTACGAGCAGTACTTC; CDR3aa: CASSYSTGYEQYF
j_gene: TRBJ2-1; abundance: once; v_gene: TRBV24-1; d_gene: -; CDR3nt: TGTGCCACCAGTGACCAGACAGGCAGGGGGGACAATGAGCAGTTCTTC; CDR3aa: CATSDQTGRGDNEQFF
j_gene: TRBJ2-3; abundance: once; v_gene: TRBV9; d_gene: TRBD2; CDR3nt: TGTGCCAGCAGCGCTTCCGGGACTAGCTCGCAGTATTTT; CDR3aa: CASSASGTSSQYF
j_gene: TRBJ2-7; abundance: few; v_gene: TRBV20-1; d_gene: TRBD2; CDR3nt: TGCAGTGCCAGTAGCGGGACCTCCTACGAGCAGTACTTC; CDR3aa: CSASSGTSYEQYF
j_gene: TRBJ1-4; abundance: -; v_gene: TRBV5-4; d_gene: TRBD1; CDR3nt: TGTGCCAGCAGCTTGGGACAGGGCTATGCTAATGAAAAACTGTTTTTT; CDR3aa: CASSLGQGYANEKLFF
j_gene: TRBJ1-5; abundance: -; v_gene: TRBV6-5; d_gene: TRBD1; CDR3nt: TGTGCCAGCAGTCGGACAGGGTTGGAGCAGCCCCAGCATTTT; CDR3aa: CASSRTGLEQPQHF
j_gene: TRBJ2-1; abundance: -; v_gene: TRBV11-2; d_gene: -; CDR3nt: TGTGCCAGCAGCTTAGGTACTTACAATGAGCAGTTCTTC; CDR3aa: CASSLGTYNEQFF
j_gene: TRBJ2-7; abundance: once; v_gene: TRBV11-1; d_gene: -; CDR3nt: TGTGCCAGCAGCTTAGAACAGGGTGGAATCTACGAGCAGTACTTC; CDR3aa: CASSLEQGGIYEQYF
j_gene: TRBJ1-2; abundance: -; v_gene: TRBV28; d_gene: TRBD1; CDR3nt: TGTGCCAGCAGCCCTTCGACAGGGAGTGGCTACACCTTC; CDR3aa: CASSPSTGSGYTF